The present entry profiles one T cell receptor beta chain with its context. Its target is unknown. This CDR3 is also generated by other DNA sequences in the sample. This sample was taken from a study of shared clonotypes between healthy human individuals. CD45RO-negative, CCR7-positively selected cells formed the naive CD8 fraction, excluding terminally differentiated effector memory CD45RA+ cells. Some clones are missing from TCRdb's copy, which holds only in-frame ones; the method was immunoSEQ multiplex PCR. This table has 550,000 to 750,000 clones, nearly 97% appearing once. Study-wide points: Expectations were that clonotype sharing among donors would be affected by sequencing depth.

CDR1 MNHEY and CDR2 SVGAGI come from the germline V gene. The CDR3 has 16 amino acids. V shed 0 bases, J shed 0 bases, and the junction held 4 bases outside the gene matches. The sequence was collected from a woman in her thirties in good health. The chain combines TRBV6-5 with TRBJ2-7, with 8 positions matching TRBD2. The sequenced sample consisted of naive CD8+ T cells sorted from blood. The CDR3 nucleotides are TGTGCCAGCAGTTACTCGAGCGGGAGAGTCTCCTACGAGCAGTACTTC. Translated: CASSYSSGRVSYEQYF.